This T cell receptor delta chain was sequenced for a study of Vδ1+ human thymocytes. Only a few counts were recorded for this clone. The antigen is undetermined. The template was reverse-transcribed extracted RNA. CDR3 amplicons came from multiplex PCR with pooled V-gene forward and constant-region reverse primers. TCRdb re-called the multiplex PCR reads using CATT. The sample shows some 25,000 delta-chain clones, 6% to 8% of them seen only once. General study points: Thymic TRG and TRD repertoires appeared highly polyclonal, with Gaussian CDR3 length distributions.

Between the trimmed V and J ends, which lost 3 bases and 7 bases, there was a span of 12 bases. Germline loops: CDR1 TSWWSYY, CDR2 QGS. The CDR3 extends over 13 amino acids. The origin of this receptor is a girl under three years old who had congenital heart surgery. Material: Vdelta1+ gamma-delta thymocytes from the thymus. The subset here: FACS-sorted CD3+ TCRalphabeta- TCRVdelta1+ TCRVdelta2- thymocytes. This rearrangement joins TRDV1 to TRDJ1; D is unresolved. CDR3 in DNA: TGTGCTCTTGGGGACGGTCATCTCGGTAAACTCATCTTT. Encoded protein: CALGDGHLGKLIF.